This TCR beta chain was sequenced for a study of Ad26.COV2.S vaccination and SARS-CoV-2 variants. Study results and limitations: Placebo and vaccine recipients had non-spike TCR breadth that was similar. Spike-specific TCR breadth in vaccine recipients exceeded that seen in placebo recipients. Reported post-vaccination CD8+ and CD4+ T cell responses to spike showed substantial breadth.

Profiled with immunoSEQ multiplex PCR; TCRdb holds only in-frame clones, not every one. Of 87,000 or so clones in the sample, under 90% were seen once. Of note for this clone: Its antigen is not known.

Trimming stripped 3 bases from V and 3 bases from J, with 6 bases between. The V gene's germline CDR1 is LGHDT and CDR2 YNNKEL (reference sequence). The CDR3 totals 12 residues. The TCR comes from a human donor who had recovered from COVID-19. V gene TRBV3-1 (or the pseudogene TRBV3-2) combines with J gene TRBJ2-7; D not resolved. The sample in question was peripheral blood, obtained after recovery from COVID-19. The CDR3 DNA reads TGTGCCAGCAGCCAGGGTCTCTACGAGCAGTACTTC. The encoded protein is CASSQGLYEQYF.